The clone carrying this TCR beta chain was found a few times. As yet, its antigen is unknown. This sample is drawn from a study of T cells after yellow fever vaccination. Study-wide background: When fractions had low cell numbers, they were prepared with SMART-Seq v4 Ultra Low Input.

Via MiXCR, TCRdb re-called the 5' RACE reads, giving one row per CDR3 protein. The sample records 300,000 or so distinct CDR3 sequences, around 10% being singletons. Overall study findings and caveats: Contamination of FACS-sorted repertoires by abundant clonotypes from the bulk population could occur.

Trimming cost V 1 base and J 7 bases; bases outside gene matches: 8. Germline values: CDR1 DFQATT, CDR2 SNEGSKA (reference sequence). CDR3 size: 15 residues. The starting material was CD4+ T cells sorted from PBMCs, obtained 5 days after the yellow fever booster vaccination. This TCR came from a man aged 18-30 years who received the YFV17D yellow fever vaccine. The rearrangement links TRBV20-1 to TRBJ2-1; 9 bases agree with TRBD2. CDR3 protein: CSARAWRGGLNEQFF. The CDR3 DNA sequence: TGCAGTGCTAGAGCCTGGCGGGGGGGCTTAAATGAGCAGTTCTTC.